A single sample gave rise to the 13 T cell receptor beta chains below, sequenced in a study of blood T cell repertoires in COVID-19 (TCRdb year 2020). The library was produced with the immunoSEQ multiplex PCR assay. TCRdb took over this immuneACCESS table, retaining in-frame rearrangements with V and J assigned. Such tables are incomplete; in checked studies, under half of the missing clones stem from an unresolved V gene, and the remainder is unexplained. The sample contains around 190,000 clones, roughly 86% of them found a single time. The ten largest make up roughly 25% of the sample. The sequenced sample consisted of PBMCs or T cells enriched from blood (not recorded which). The receptor source for this set is a woman in her thirties or forties in a cohort exposed to, infected with or recovered from COVID-19 (not recorded which).

CDR3 protein: CASSPYPRGSGNFDSSYNEQFF. The CDR3 coding sequence is TGTGCCAGCAGCCCCTACCCCCGAGGTAGCGGGAACTTCGACTCCTCCTACAATGAGCAGTTCTTC. The chain uses TRBV13 and TRBJ2-1, with 8 bases identical to TRBD2. Germline CDR1 PRHDT, CDR2 FYEKMQ (reference sequence). This CDR3 is built from 22 residues. V trimming: 5 bases; J trimming: 0 bases; junction bases outside the gene matches: 24.

The CDR3 protein is CASSLASGVDGYTF. The CDR3 bases are TGCGCCAGCAGCTTGGCCTCAGGGGTGGATGGCTACACCTTC. The chain couples TRBV5-1 to TRBJ1-2, with TRBD1 as a possible D gene (6 bases). V lost 0 bases and J 6 bases, leaving 12 bases between the germline ends. Germline V lookup: CDR1 SGHRS, CDR2 YFSETQ. The CDR3 spans 14 residues.

J is TRBJ2-7 and V is TRBV13; TRBD1 matches at 8 bases. Germline CDR1 and CDR2: PRHDT and FYEKMQ (reference sequence). This CDR3 has 14 amino acids. Germline trimming cut 5 bases from V and 1 base from J; bases unmatched to any gene: 4. The CDR3 loop is CASSPGTGSYEQYF. CDR3 DNA: TGTGCCAGCAGCCCCGGGACAGGTTCCTACGAGCAGTACTTC. The full variable domain, rest sourced from reference TRBV13 and TRBJ2-7, is AAGVIQSPRHLIKEKRETATLKCYPIPRHDTVYWYQQGPGQDPQFLISFYEKMQSDKGSIPDRFSAQQFSDYHSELNMSSLELGDSALYFCASSPGTGSYEQYFGPGTRLTVT.

The rearrangement joins TRBV5-1 to TRBJ2-7; no firm D call. Trimming removed 0 bases from V and 6 bases from J, with 10 bases in between. Germline assignment: CDR1 SGHRS and CDR2 YFSETQ. The CDR3 runs to 13 residues. The CDR3 region is CASSLVSTGEQYF. The CDR3 region has the DNA TGCGCCAGCAGCTTGGTTAGCACGGGCGAGCAGTACTTC.

The chain employs TRBV6-2 or TRBV6-3 and TRBJ2-1; D is unresolved. Germline loops: CDR1 MNHEY, CDR2 SVGEGT. V was shortened by 2 bases and J by 3 bases, with 14 bases between the two germline ends. This CDR3 is 16 amino acids long. In nucleotides, the CDR3 is TGTGCCAGCAGTTACACGCTAGTAGGTATCTACAATGAGCAGTTCTTC. It is translated as CASSYTLVGIYNEQFF.

The chain combines TRBV10-3 with TRBJ2-2; 7 bases align to TRBD1. Germline trimming cut 2 bases from V and 2 bases from J; bases unmatched to any gene: 11. Germline assignment: CDR1 ENHRY and CDR2 SYGVKD. CDR3 length: 18 amino acids. In DNA, the CDR3 is TGTGCCATCAGTGAGACGAACTACAGGGGATTCAACACCGGGGAGCTGTTTTTT. Translating gives CAISETNYRGFNTGELFF.

The rearrangement links TRBV9 to TRBJ2-2; possibly TRBD2 for D (6 bases). The germline V gene encodes CDR1 SGDLS and CDR2 YYNGEE. CDR3 length: 15 amino acids. Trimming pared 3 bases from V and 3 bases from J, leaving 12 bases between. The CDR3 loop is CASSDGGVDTGELFF. The CDR3, as DNA: TGTGCCAGCAGCGACGGGGGTGTCGACACCGGGGAGCTGTTTTTT.

This clone was seen a single time. This chain links TRBV19 with TRBJ2-5, with no clear D. CDR1 is LNHDA, CDR2 SQIVND, per germline (reference sequence). V lost 3 bases to trimming and J lost 5 bases, with 10 bases between them. CDR3 length equals 13 residues. DNA of the CDR3: TGTGCCAGTAGTATCTCCAGGCCCGAGACCCAGTACTTC. Its protein product is CASSISRPETQYF.

The genes are TRBV11-2 and TRBJ2-7; a weak D match, TRBD2 (6 bases). Germline values: CDR1 SGHAT, CDR2 FQNNGV. Deletions cut 2 bases from V and 3 bases from J, with 14 bases between. This CDR3 has 15 amino acids. The CDR3, as DNA: TGTGCCAGCAGCTTACGAGCTAGCGTGAACTACGAGCAGTACTTC. Translation: CASSLRASVNYEQYF. The whole variable domain, remainder taken from reference TRBV11-2 and TRBJ2-7, is EAGVAQSPRYKIIEKRQSVAFWCNPISGHATLYWYQQILGQGPKLLIQFQNNGVVDDSQLPKDRFSAERLKGVDSTLKIQPAKLEDSAVYLCASSLRASVNYEQYFGPGTRLTVT.

The chain links TRBV4-1 to TRBJ2-1; TRBD2 matches 10 bases. CDR1 MGHRA and CDR2 YSYEKL come from the germline V gene. The V segment lost 4 bases and the J segment 8 bases; nucleotides outside the gene matches: 5. This CDR3 is built from 14 residues. The CDR3 nucleotides are TGCGCCAGCAGCCCGGGACTAGCGAGCGATGAGCAGTTCTTC. It translates to CASSPGLASDEQFF.

The chain combines TRBV4-2 with TRBJ2-7, with D unclear. This CDR3 contains 14 residues. The germline CDR1 and CDR2 sequences are LGHNA and YNFKEQ. V dropped 3 bases and J dropped 5 bases, with 14 bases sitting between them. The CDR3, as DNA: TGTGCCAGCAGCCAGGCAGGCCAAACCAACGAGCAGTACTTC. This encodes CASSQAGQTNEQYF.

The chain joins TRBV5-6 to TRBJ2-2; 15 bases are a match to TRBD2. The CDR3 runs 16 residues. Germline V lookup: CDR1 SGHDT, CDR2 YYEEEE. Germline trimming cut 4 bases from V and 6 bases from J; bases unmatched to any gene: 4. As DNA, the CDR3 is TGTGCCAGCAGCCTAGGACTAGCGGGAGGGCCCGGGGAGCTGTTTTTT. Protein: CASSLGLAGGPGELFF.

The chain employs TRBV29-1 and TRBJ1-2, with D unresolved. Trimming left V 3 bases short and J 1 base short, with 6 bases between. The CDR3 loop spans 12 amino acids. Germline assignment: CDR1 SQVTM and CDR2 ANQGSEA. DNA of the CDR3: TGCAGCGTTGACGAGTTTAACTATGGCTACACCTTC. This codes for CSVDEFNYGYTF.